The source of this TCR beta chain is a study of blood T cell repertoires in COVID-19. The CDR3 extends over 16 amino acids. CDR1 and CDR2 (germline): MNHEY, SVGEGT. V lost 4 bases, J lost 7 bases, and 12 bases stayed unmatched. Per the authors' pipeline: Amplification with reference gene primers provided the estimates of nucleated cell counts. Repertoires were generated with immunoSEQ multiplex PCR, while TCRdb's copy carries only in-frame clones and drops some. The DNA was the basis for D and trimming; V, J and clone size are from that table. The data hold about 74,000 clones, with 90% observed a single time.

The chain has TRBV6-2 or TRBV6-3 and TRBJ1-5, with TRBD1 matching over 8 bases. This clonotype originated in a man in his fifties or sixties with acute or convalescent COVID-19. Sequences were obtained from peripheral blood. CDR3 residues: CASSSSDRGPGQPQHF. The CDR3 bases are TGTGCCAGCAGTTCCTCAGACAGGGGACCGGGACAGCCCCAGCATTTT.